The rows below give T cell receptor beta chains drawn from one sample of a study of liver allograft versus peripheral blood T cells. TCRdb called the reads again in MiXCR, with one record for every CDR3 protein. The table records about 7,300 distinct CDR3 sequences, around a sixth of them present only once. Source of these receptors: a human patient who had a liver transplant. Some T cells here may be from the graft donor. Each CDR3 is given with its conserved first and last residue. A D gene is named only where the DNA matches it firmly. Some rows have no size entry. The others give once, few or many, or a class for an expanded clone.

clone_size j_call d_call v_call cdr3_nt cdr3_aa
few TRBJ1-2 TRBD1 TRBV30 TGTGCCTGGAGGGGACAGGGGACGGCCTATGGCTACACCTTC CAWRGQGTAYGYTF
medium-sized TRBJ2-2 TRBD2 TRBV10-3 TGTGCCATCAGACCGGGACTAGCGGGGGCGGGCACCGGGGAGCTGTTTTTT CAIRPGLAGAGTGELFF
medium-sized TRBJ2-1 . TRBV6-2/TRBV6-3 TGTGCCAGCAGAAGGGACATCTACAATGAGCAGTTCTTC CASRRDIYNEQFF
many TRBJ2-2 . TRBV7-2 TGTGCCAGCAGCTTAGTGACCATCATTGCTACCGGGGAGCTGTTTTTT CASSLVTIIATGELFF
medium-sized TRBJ2-5 . TRBV18 TGTGCCAGCTCACCGATGGAGACCCAGTACTTC CASSPMETQYF
medium-sized TRBJ1-1 TRBD1 TRBV25-1 TGTGCCAGCATGAGTCGGGGACAGGTTAACACTGAAGCTTTCTTT CASMSRGQVNTEAFF
medium-sized TRBJ1-1 . TRBV29-1 TGCAGCGGCGGGGCGAACACTGAAGCTTTCTTT CSGGANTEAFF
. TRBJ2-7 . TRBV20-1 TGCAGTGCAACCCTCGGTGGGGGCGAGCAGTACTTC CSATLGGGEQYF
medium-sized TRBJ1-2 . TRBV29-1 TGCAGCGTTGTCCCCGGACAGCAATCTCTCCCCTATGGCTACACCTTC CSVVPGQQSLPYGYTF
. TRBJ1-4 . TRBV2 TGTGCCAGCAAGGCGGCAGCAACTAATGAAAAACTGTTTTTT CASKAAATNEKLFF
medium-sized TRBJ1-4 . TRBV15 TGTGCCACCAGAGGTGGCGGAGGAGAAAAACTGTTTTTT CATRGGGGEKLFF
medium-sized TRBJ1-1 TRBD1 TRBV6-5 TGTGCCAGCAGTTACTCGACAGGGGTGAACACTGAAGCTTTCTTT CASSYSTGVNTEAFF
. TRBJ1-3 . TRBV7-9 TGTGCCATAGGTCGGTCTGGAAACACCATATATTTT CAIGRSGNTIYF
many TRBJ1-1 . TRBV12-3/TRBV12-4 TGTGCCAGCAGTTCGGCCTACACTGAAGCTTTCTTT CASSSAYTEAFF
medium-sized TRBJ1-1 . TRBV20-1 TGCAGTGCTAGACTGGGGGTTTCGGACACTGAAGCTTTCTTT CSARLGVSDTEAFF
. TRBJ2-1 . TRBV29-1 TGCAGCGTTTCAGGAAGGGAGAGCTCCTACAATGAGCAGTTCTTC CSVSGRESSYNEQFF
. TRBJ2-7 TRBD2 TRBV6-5 TGTGCCAGCACCAATCAGGCGGGAGGTTACGAGCAGTACTTC CASTNQAGGYEQYF
medium-sized TRBJ1-5 . TRBV7-2 TGTGCCAGCAGCTTTGGGGGTAAGGGGGATCAGCCCCAGCATTTT CASSFGGKGDQPQHF
many TRBJ1-1 . TRBV20-1 TGCAGTGCTAGAGTTCCGGGGATGAACACTGAAGCTTTCTTT CSARVPGMNTEAFF
many TRBJ2-3 TRBD2 TRBV18 TGTGCCAGCTCCCCCGGACTAGCGGGGGGAGCAGATACGCAGTATTTT CASSPGLAGGADTQYF
medium-sized TRBJ1-6 . TRBV6-1 TGTGCCAGCAGTGAACAGGGAGATTCACCCCTCCACTTT CASSEQGDSPLHF
. TRBJ1-3 . TRBV6-5 TGTGCCAGCAGTTACGGGGGATATGGAAACACCATATATTTT CASSYGGYGNTIYF
many TRBJ2-7 . TRBV6-6 TGTGCCAGCAGGGGGGGCGGCAGGCCGGGGGAGCAGTACTTC CASRGGGRPGEQYF
medium-sized TRBJ1-2 . TRBV18 TGTGCCAGCTCTTCGAGCAGGGGAGGCTACACCTTC CASSSSRGGYTF
many TRBJ2-2 TRBD1 TRBV19 TGTGCCGGTCGGGACAGTGCGAACACCGGGGAGCTGTTTTTT CAGRDSANTGELFF
few TRBJ2-2 . TRBV28 TGTGCCAGCAGTCCCCCGACGCGGTTCACCGGGGAGCTGTTTTTT CASSPPTRFTGELFF
medium-sized TRBJ1-2 . TRBV28 TGTGCCAGCAGTTTGGACAGCCCAGGGGGCTACACCTTC CASSLDSPGGYTF
. TRBJ1-1 TRBD1 TRBV19 TGTGCTAGTAGCCAGCAGGGGGACGCAGTAGCTTTCTTT CASSQQGDAVAFF
many TRBJ1-6 . TRBV30 TGTGCCTGGAGTGTAGGGGGTCAGCCCGGAAATTCACCCCTCCACTTT CAWSVGGQPGNSPLHF
. TRBJ2-1 . TRBV14 TGTGCCAGCAGCAAAGGGACTTTCTTTTACAATGAGCAGTTCTTC CASSKGTFFYNEQFF
few TRBJ2-4 . TRBV7-9 TGTGCCAGCAGCCACGGGGTTCTAGCCAAAAACATTCAGTACTTC CASSHGVLAKNIQYF
medium-sized TRBJ1-1 TRBD1 TRBV27 TGTGCCAGCAGCCCATTGACAGGGGACGCTTTCTTT CASSPLTGDAFF
many TRBJ2-5 . TRBV18 TGTGCCAGCTCGAGTAGTCAAGAGACCCAGTACTTC CASSSSQETQYF
. TRBJ2-1 TRBD2 TRBV6-1 TGTGCCAGCCAGGGACTAGCGGGGGCCGATCAGTTCTTC CASQGLAGADQFF
few TRBJ1-4 . TRBV20-1 TGCAGTGCTAGGGACAATAATGAAAAACTGTTTTTT CSARDNNEKLFF
medium-sized TRBJ1-2 TRBD1 TRBV6-2/TRBV6-3 TGTGCCAGCAGTTACTCCGGGACAGGAGGGAACGGCTACACCTTC CASSYSGTGGNGYTF